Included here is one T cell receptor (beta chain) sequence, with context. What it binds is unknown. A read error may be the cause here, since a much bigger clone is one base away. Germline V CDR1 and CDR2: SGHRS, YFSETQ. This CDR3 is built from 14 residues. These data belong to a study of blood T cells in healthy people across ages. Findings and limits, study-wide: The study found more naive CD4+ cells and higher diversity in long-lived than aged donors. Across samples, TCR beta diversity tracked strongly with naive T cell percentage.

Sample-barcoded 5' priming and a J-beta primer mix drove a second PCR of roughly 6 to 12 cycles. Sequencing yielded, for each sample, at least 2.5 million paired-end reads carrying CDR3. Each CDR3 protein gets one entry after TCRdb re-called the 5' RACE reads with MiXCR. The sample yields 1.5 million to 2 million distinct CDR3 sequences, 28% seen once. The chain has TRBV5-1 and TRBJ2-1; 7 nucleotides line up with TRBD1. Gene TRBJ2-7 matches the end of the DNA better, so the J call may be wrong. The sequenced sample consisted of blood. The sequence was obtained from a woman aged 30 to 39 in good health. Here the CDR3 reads CASKGQSSYNEQYF. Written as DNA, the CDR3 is TGCGCCTCCAAGGGACAGAGCTCCTACAATGAGCAGTACTTC.